This section outlines one T cell receptor beta chain sequence together with its context. Its antigen has not been determined. No much larger clone exists at a distance of one base, and base qualities are not known. Whole blood was collected in K2EDTA tubes by collaborating institutions according to the institutions' own protocols. For TCRbeta analysis, collaborators shipped samples as frozen whole blood, isolated PBMCs, or DNA extracted from either of those sample types. This entry comes from a study of blood T cell repertoires in COVID-19 (TCRdb year 2020). About the investigation overall: Samples from collaborators originated in the United States, Italy and Spain and spanned both the acute and convalescent phases of COVID-19. The material from the prospective study consisted of cDNA or gDNA derived from T cells, B-cell-depleted T cells, or PBMCs. Subjects who had been exposed to COVID-19, were actively infected with it, or had recovered from it provided the deeply sampled blood TCRbeta repertoires that made up the dataset. The repertoires were released in a freely available public database meant as a resource for research on the immune response to SARS-CoV-2. Samples were obtained from the ongoing ImmuneRACE study (first 160 participants) and from some 1,200 subjects provided by 6 global collaborators. Nearly every sample came with metadata listing a de-identified subject ID, COVID-19 status, age in years and sex. Where available, HLA class I and class II types were obtained from metadata supplied by the sample provider rather than from assay-based typing. Beyond this particular receptor, the publication reports: The quantity of clinical and demographic metadata differed by source and by participant and was supplied without curation.

The CDR3 runs 16 residues from the cysteine to the phenylalanine. The CDR3 DNA has 48 bases and is translated from base 1. According to the germline V gene, CDR1 reads SGHRS and CDR2 reads YFSETQ. Relative to germline, V is missing 1 base and J is missing 1 base, with 8 bases of the junction outside any gene match. TCRbeta CDR3 regions were amplified from genomic DNA by means of the immunoSEQ Assay, a bias-controlled multiplex PCR. The authors' pipeline ran thus. Nucleated cell counts per sample were estimated from amplification of reference gene primers within the assay. Sequence reads were collapsed and filtered to measure the absolute abundance of every unique TCRbeta CDR3 rearrangement. Productive Simpson clonality was computed per sample as the square root of Simpson's diversity index over productive rearrangements. TCRdb re-hosts the immuneACCESS table, in-frame sequences only. Its copies lack some clones; in the studies checked, an unresolved V gene accounts for under half of them, and the cause for the rest is not known. V and J calls and clone size follow that table, whereas D and trimming were derived from the DNA. In this sample the table shows 60,000 or so clones, roughly nine tenths of which occur a single time. 1.5% to 2% of the sample lies in the top ten.

The chain links TRBV5-1 with TRBJ2-7; TRBD1 lines up with 7 middle nucleotides. The sequenced material came from peripheral blood. This TCR came from a man aged 60-69 years with acute or convalescent COVID-19. The CDR3 protein sequence reads: CASSLQPNRGSYEQYF. In nucleotides, the sequence is TGCGCCAGCAGCTTGCAACCCAACAGGGGATCCTACGAGCAGTACTTC. The reference TRBV5-1 and TRBJ2-7 proteins fill in what lies around the CDR3, so the full variable domain reads KAGVTQTPRYLIKTRGQQVTLSCSPISGHRSVSWYQQTPGQGLQFLFEYFSETQRNKGNFPGRFSGRQFSNSRSEMNVSTLELGDSALYLCASSLQPNRGSYEQYFGPGTRLTVT.